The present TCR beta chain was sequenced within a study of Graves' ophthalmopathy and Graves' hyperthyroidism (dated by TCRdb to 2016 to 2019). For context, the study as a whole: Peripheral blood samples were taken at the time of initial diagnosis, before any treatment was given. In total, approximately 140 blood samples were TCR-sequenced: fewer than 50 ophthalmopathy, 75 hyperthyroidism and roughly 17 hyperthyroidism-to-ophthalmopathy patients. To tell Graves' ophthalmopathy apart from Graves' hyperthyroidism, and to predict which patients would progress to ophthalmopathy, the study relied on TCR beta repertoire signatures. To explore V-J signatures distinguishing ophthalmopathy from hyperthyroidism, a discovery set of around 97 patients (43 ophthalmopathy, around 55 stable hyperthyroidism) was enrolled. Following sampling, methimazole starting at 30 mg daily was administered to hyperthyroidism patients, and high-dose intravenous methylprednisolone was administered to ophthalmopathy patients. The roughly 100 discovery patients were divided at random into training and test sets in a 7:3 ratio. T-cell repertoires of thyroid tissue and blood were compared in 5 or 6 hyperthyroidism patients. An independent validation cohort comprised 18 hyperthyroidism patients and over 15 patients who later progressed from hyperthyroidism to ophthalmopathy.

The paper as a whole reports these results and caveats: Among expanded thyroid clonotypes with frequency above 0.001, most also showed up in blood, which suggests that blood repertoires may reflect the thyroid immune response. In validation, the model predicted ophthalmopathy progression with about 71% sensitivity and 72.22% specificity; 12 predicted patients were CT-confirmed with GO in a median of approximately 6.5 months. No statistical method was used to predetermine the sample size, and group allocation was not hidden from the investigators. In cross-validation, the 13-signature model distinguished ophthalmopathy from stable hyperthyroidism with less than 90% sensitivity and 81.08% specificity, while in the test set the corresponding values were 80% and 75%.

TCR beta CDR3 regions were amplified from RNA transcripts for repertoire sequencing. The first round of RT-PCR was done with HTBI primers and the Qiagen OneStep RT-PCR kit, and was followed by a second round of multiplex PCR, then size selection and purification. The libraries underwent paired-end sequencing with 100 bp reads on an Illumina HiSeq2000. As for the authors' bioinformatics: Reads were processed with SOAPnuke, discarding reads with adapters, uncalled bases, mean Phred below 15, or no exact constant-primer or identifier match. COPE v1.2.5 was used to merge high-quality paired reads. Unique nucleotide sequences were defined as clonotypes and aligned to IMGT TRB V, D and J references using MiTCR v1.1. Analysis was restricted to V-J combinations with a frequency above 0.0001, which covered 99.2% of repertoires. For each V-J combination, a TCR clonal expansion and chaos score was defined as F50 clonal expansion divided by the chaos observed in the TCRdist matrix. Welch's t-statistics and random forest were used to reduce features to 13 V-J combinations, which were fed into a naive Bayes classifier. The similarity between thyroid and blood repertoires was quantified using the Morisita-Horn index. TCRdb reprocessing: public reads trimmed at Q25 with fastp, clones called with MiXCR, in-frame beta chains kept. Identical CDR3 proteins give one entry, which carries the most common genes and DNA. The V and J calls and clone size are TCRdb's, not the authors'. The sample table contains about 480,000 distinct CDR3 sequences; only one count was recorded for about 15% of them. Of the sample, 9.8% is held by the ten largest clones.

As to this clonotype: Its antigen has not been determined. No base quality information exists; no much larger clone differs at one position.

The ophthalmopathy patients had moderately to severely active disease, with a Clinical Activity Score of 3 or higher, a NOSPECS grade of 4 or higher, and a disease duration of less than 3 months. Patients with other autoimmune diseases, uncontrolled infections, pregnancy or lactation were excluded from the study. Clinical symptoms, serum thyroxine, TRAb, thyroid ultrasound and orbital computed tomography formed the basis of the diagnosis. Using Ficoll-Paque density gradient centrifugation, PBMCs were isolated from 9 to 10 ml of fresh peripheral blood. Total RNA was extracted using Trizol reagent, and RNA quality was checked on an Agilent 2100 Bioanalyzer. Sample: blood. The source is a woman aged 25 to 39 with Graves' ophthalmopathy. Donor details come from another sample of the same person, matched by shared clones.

The nucleotide sequence reads TGTGCCAGCAGTGATCAACCGGGACAGGGTACCGGGGAGCTGTTTTTT. It is translated as CASSDQPGQGTGELFF. This chain is built from TRBV6-1 and TRBJ2-2, with TRBD1 identical over 9 junction bases. Relative to germline, V is missing 3 bases and J is missing 5 bases, with 7 bases of the junction outside any gene match. The CDR1 and CDR2 encoded by the germline V gene are MNHNS and SASEGT. From its cysteine to its phenylalanine, the CDR3 spans 16 amino acids. Only the CDR3 DNA stays, 48 bases, in frame from base 1.